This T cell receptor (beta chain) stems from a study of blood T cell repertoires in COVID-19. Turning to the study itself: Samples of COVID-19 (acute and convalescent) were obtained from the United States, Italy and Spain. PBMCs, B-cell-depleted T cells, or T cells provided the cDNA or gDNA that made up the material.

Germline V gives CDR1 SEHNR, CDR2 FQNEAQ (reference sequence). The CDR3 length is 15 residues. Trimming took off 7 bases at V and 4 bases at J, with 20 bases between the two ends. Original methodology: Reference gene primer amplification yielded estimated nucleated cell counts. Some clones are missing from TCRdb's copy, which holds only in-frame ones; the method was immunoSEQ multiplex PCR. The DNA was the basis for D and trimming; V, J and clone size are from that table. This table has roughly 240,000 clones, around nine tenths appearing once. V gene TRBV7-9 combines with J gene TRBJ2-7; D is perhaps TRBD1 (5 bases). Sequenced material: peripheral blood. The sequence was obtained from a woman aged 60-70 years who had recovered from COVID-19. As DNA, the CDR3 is TGTGCCAGCACCGAAGGAAGTGGGGCACGTTACGAGCAGTACTTC. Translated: CASTEGSGARYEQYF. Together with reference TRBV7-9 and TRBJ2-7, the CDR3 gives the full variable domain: DTGVSQNPRHKITKRGQNVTFRCDPISEHNRLYWYRQTLGQGPEFLTYFQNEAQLEKSRLLSDRFSAERPKGSFSTLEIQRTEQGDSAMYLCASTEGSGARYEQYFGPGTRLTVT.